This TCR beta chain appears in the sequencing data of a study of T cell changes during pregnancy in multiple sclerosis. The CDR3 covers 15 residues. Germline loops: CDR1 MNHEY, CDR2 SMNVEV (reference sequence). V dropped 1 base and J dropped 4 bases, with 14 bases sitting between them. Only in-frame clones appear in the TCRdb table, and some are missing; sequencing was by immunoSEQ multiplex PCR. Of 100,000 or so clones detected, 92% appear once; the ten largest clones hold more than 1.5%. The input for sequencing was peripheral blood, taken after pregnancy. The chain has TRBV27 and TRBJ2-7; possibly TRBD2 for D (6 bases). The TCR sequence derives from a female donor with multiple sclerosis, enrolled in a pregnancy study. CDR3 residues: CASSLYGTGGYEQYF. CDR3 bases: TGTGCCAGCAGTTTATATGGGACTGGAGGGTACGAGCAGTACTTC.